This T cell receptor beta chain derives from a study of Ad26.COV2.S vaccination and SARS-CoV-2 variants (dated by TCRdb to about 2021). Study-level background: Donors in the vaccine arm were drawn from COV1001, a phase I-IIa trial of Ad26.COV2.S in healthy adults that was multicentre, randomized, double-blind and placebo-controlled. Ad26.COV2.S was administered intramuscularly at a dose of 5x10^10 or 1x10^11 viral particles, either as one shot or as two shots given 56 days apart. A total of 32 samples were included in the TCR-sequenced set, comprising roughly 20 Ad26.COV2.S vaccine recipients, 5 placebo recipients and 8 SARS-CoV-2 convalescent individuals. Participants in the trial were split at random into five groups of five each, receiving low-dose or high-dose Ad26.COV2.S once or twice, or else placebo on both occasions. The specificity and breadth of SARS-CoV-2-reactive T cell receptors after Ad26.COV2.S vaccination were assessed by TCRbeta repertoire sequencing. Investigators did not know the trial group allocation while performing experiments and assessing outcomes. What the research found in general, with its limitations: Ad26.COV2.S recipients had higher spike-specific TCR breadth than placebo recipients (P = 0.0014). The study lacked the statistical power to compare responses across vaccine doses or regimens. Non-spike TCR breadth was comparable between vaccine and placebo recipients, consistent with the vaccine containing only spike. After vaccination, substantial breadth of spike-specific CD8+ and CD4+ T cell responses was reported. The authors noted that the TCR breadth and depth analyses may have underestimated total T cell responses.

The immunoSEQ Assay was used to sequence TCRbeta CDR3 regions. After extraction, genomic DNA underwent amplification by bias-controlled multiplex PCR, followed by high-throughput sequencing. Turning to the authors' computational methods: To quantify the absolute abundance of every unique TCRbeta CDR3 region, sequences were collapsed and filtered. T cell fraction was estimated by normalizing TCRbeta template counts to usable DNA, with usable DNA measured through amplification of reference genes found in all nucleated cells. Repertoire TCRs were annotated as SARS-CoV-2-specific when V gene, CDR3 amino acid sequence and J gene were exactly matched to a known reactive TCR set. The reference SARS-CoV-2 TCR set was obtained from MIRA and was filtered for enrichment in COVID-19-positive ImmuneCODE repertoires, whereby public or cross-reactive TCRs were removed. Drawing on the MIRA antigens, annotated TCRs were analysed further at the level of specific ORF or position within ORF. Depth was the summed frequency of annotated unique rearrangements, while breadth was defined as annotated unique rearrangements over total unique productive rearrangements. Two-sided Wilcoxon rank-sum tests were applied when comparing TCR breadth between groups. The table was pulled from immuneACCESS by TCRdb, which kept in-frame rearrangements only. Such tables lose some clones; where checked, under half of the loss comes from unresolved V genes, and the rest has no known cause. The D gene and trimming were derived from the DNA, and the V and J assignments and clone size from that table. The sample yields about 350,000 clones; 86% were counted once. Of the sample, around a tenth falls within the top ten clones.

A word on this clone: There is no known antigen for this receptor. No much larger clone exists at a distance of one base, and base qualities are not known.

The germline V and J ends show losses of 3 bases and 5 bases respectively, and no gene match explains 5 bases of the junction. The germline V gene encodes CDR1 KGHSH and CDR2 LQKENI. From the cysteine through the phenylalanine, the CDR3 covers 16 amino acids. The CDR3 DNA has 48 bases and is translated from base 1. This specimen's treatment or condition label, per the study, means: about 20 received Ad26.COV2.S at low or high dose, single or two shots; several received placebo; per-sample allocation not given. Repertoires of vaccine and placebo recipients were sequenced from samples taken on day 63 after the first injection. In Cohort 1b, around 23 adults aged 18-55 years were enrolled at a single site in Boston, USA, between 29 July and 7 August 2020. Ad26.COV2.S consisted of a replication-incompetent adenovirus type 26 vector by which a prefusion-stabilized SARS-CoV-2 spike protein from the original Wuhan strain was expressed.

Recombination joined TRBV18 with TRBJ2-3, with 13 central nucleotides matching TRBD2. The source is a person aged 18-65 years who received the Ad26.COV2.S COVID-19 vaccine or a placebo. Sequenced here: peripheral blood, sampled in a trial of Ad26.COV2.S vaccine versus placebo. CDR3 protein: CASSPRTSGGKDTQYF. The DNA sequence follows: TGTGCCAGCTCACCTCGGACTAGCGGGGGTAAAGATACGCAGTATTTT.